This T cell receptor beta chain was documented in a study of siplizumab effects on memory and regulatory T cells. Study results and caveats: Left unconfirmed was the suppressive function of proliferating Tregs from siplizumab cultures. Alloreactive sequences traceable to unstimulated CD4+ memory cells declined significantly under siplizumab. Contribution to the alloresponse seemed major for naive T cells, which also seemed more diverse than memory cells. Mean Treg-derived proportions of mappable alloreactive CD4+ clones were less than 80% for siplizumab and 25% to 30% for controls.

Concerning this clone: The antigen is undetermined.

TCRdb keeps only in-frame clones here, not all; method: immunoSEQ multiplex PCR. In the table there are 98,000 or so clones, over 90% of which are singletons. The sequencing sample was made of Tregs sorted from blood. The receptor comes from a human donor in good health.

CDR3 bases: TGCGCCAGCAGTGATACCGGACATGGATCCCTCACTGAAGCTTTCTTT. Its translation: CASSDTGHGSLTEAFF. V and J are TRBV10-1 and TRBJ1-1; perhaps TRBD1 as D (5 bases). The CDR3 has 16 residues. CDR1 and CDR2 (germline): WNHNN, SYGVQD (reference sequence). Trimming shortened V by 3 bases and J by 4 bases, and 18 bases separated the two germline ends.